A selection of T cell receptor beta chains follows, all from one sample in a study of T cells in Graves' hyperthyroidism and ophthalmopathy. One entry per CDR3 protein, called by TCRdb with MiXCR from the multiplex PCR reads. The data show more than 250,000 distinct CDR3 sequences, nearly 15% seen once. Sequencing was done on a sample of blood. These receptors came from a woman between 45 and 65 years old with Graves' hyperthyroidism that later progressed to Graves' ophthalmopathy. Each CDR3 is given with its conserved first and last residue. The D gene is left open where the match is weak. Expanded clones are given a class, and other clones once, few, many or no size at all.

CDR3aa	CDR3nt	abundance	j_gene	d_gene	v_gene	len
CASRSLPGLAGVRSTGELFF	TGTGCCAGCCGCTCCCTGCCGGGACTAGCGGGAGTACGGAGCACCGGGGAGCTGTTTTTT	many	TRBJ2-2	TRBD2	TRBV12-3/TRBV12-4	20
CASSSYRATNTGELFF	TGTGCCAGCAGTAGCTACAGGGCAACGAACACCGGGGAGCTGTTTTTT	many	TRBJ2-2	-	TRBV28	16
CASSSGLVPFF	TGTGCCAGCAGTTCCGGACTAGTTCCCTTCTTC	-	TRBJ2-1	TRBD2	TRBV6-2/TRBV6-3	11
CASSRQGGVRQPQHF	TGTGCCAGCAGTCGCCAGGGAGGGGTGCGCCAGCCCCAGCATTTT	-	TRBJ1-5	-	TRBV2	15
CASSSRGTKDTGELFF	TGTGCCAGCAGCTCCCGGGGGACAAAGGACACCGGGGAGCTGTTTTTT	few	TRBJ2-2	-	TRBV9	16
CSASRSGANVLTF	TGCAGTGCTAGTAGATCCGGGGCCAACGTCCTGACTTTC	few	TRBJ2-6	-	TRBV20-1	13
CASSPEGSGKYNEQFF	TGTGCCAGCAGCCCCGAGGGGAGCGGGAAATACAATGAGCAGTTCTTC	many	TRBJ2-1	TRBD2	TRBV13	16
CASSEASAGELFF	TGCGCCAGCAGCGAAGCTAGCGCCGGGGAGCTGTTTTTT	few	TRBJ2-2	-	TRBV5-1	13
CSAPDRGQISGELFF	TGCAGTGCCCCCGACAGGGGGCAGATCTCCGGGGAGCTGTTTTTT	-	TRBJ2-2	TRBD1	TRBV20-1	15
CASSRRVLNTEAFF	TGTGCCAGCAGTCGAAGGGTACTGAACACTGAAGCTTTCTTT	many	TRBJ1-1	-	TRBV28	14
CASSFGQGSTGAFF	TGTGCCAGTAGTTTTGGACAGGGGAGCACTGGAGCTTTCTTT	-	TRBJ1-1	TRBD1	TRBV12-3/TRBV12-4	14
CASRVAGATDTQYF	TGTGCCAGCAGGGTAGCGGGAGCTACAGATACGCAGTATTTT	many	TRBJ2-3	TRBD2	TRBV6-1	14
CASSLADGYEQYF	TGTGCCAGCAGTTTAGCAGACGGGTACGAGCAGTACTTC	many	TRBJ2-7	-	TRBV27	13
CASSSGTVADTQYF	TGTGCCAGTAGTTCCGGTACAGTTGCTGATACGCAGTATTTT	-	TRBJ2-3	-	TRBV19	14
CASSPGGITQYF	TGTGCCAGCAGCCCGGGTGGAATCACGCAGTATTTT	many	TRBJ2-3	-	TRBV7-3	12
CASSDSNQPQHF	TGTGCCAGCAGTGATAGCAATCAGCCCCAGCATTTT	many	TRBJ1-5	-	TRBV25-1	12
CSAGHRTDQVGDTQYF	TGCAGTGCTGGGCACCGGACGGATCAGGTTGGGGATACGCAGTATTTT	many	TRBJ2-3	-	TRBV20-1	16
CASSVDLQGEQYF	TGTGCCAGCAGCGTAGACCTACAAGGCGAGCAGTACTTC	many	TRBJ2-7	-	TRBV7-9	13
CASSSPDREETQYF	TGTGCCAGCAGCTCCCCCGACAGGGAGGAGACCCAGTACTTC	many	TRBJ2-5	TRBD1	TRBV7-9	14
CSTGAYEQYF	TGCAGTACAGGGGCCTACGAGCAGTACTTC	few	TRBJ2-7	TRBD1	TRBV20-1	10
CASSRGLAVFTDTQYF	TGTGCCAGCAGCCGGGGACTAGCGGTCTTCACAGATACGCAGTATTTT	many	TRBJ2-3	TRBD2	TRBV12-3/TRBV12-4	16
CSVERDGSGNTIYF	TGCAGCGTTGAGAGGGACGGCTCTGGAAACACCATATATTTT	-	TRBJ1-3	-	TRBV29-1	14
CASSSYRQGGDTQYF	TGTGCCAGCAGCTCTTACAGACAGGGCGGAGATACGCAGTATTTT	many	TRBJ2-3	TRBD1	TRBV7-2	15
CASSLPRLAGGTDEQYF	TGTGCCAGCAGTTTACCCCGACTAGCGGGAGGAACTGACGAGCAGTACTTC	many	TRBJ2-7	TRBD2	TRBV28	17
CASSPTGVRETQYF	TGTGCCAGCTCACCGACAGGGGTTCGGGAGACCCAGTACTTC	many	TRBJ2-5	TRBD1	TRBV18	14
CASSPASALEQYF	TGTGCCAGCTCACCGGCTAGCGCTCTCGAGCAGTACTTC	many	TRBJ2-7	-	TRBV18	13
CASSEAPDQPQHF	TGCGCCAGCAGCGAGGCCCCGGATCAGCCCCAGCATTTT	many	TRBJ1-5	-	TRBV5-1	13
CASSSGGPNEQFF	TGCGCCAGCAGCTCCGGGGGTCCAAATGAGCAGTTCTTC	many	TRBJ2-1	-	TRBV5-1	13
CASSLSGTGIYNEQFF	TGTGCCAGCAGCCTATCCGGGACAGGGATATACAATGAGCAGTTCTTC	many	TRBJ2-1	TRBD1	TRBV7-3	16
CASSTRTDYEQYF	TGTGCCAGCAGTACCCGGACGGACTACGAGCAGTACTTC	many	TRBJ2-7	-	TRBV27	13
CASRSDRQGPQHF	TGTGCCAGCAGGTCTGACAGACAGGGGCCCCAGCATTTT	many	TRBJ1-5	TRBD1	TRBV11-2	13
CASSLGTDPTYNEQFF	TGCGCCAGCAGCTTGGGCACCGATCCCACTTACAATGAGCAGTTCTTC	many	TRBJ2-1	-	TRBV5-1	16
CASSPKTRWEVDQYF	TGTGCCAGCAGCCCCAAGACTAGATGGGAAGTGGACCAGTACTTC	-	TRBJ2-5	-	TRBV7-9	15
CASSVGQGTTEAFF	TGTGCCAGCAGTGTCGGACAGGGTACCACTGAAGCTTTCTTT	many	TRBJ1-1	TRBD1	TRBV6-1	14
CASKPRGSSYGYTF	TGTGCCAGCAAGCCCAGGGGTTCATCCTATGGCTACACCTTC	many	TRBJ1-2	-	TRBV2	14
CASRLGRSNQPQHF	TGTGCCAGCCGCTTGGGACGGAGCAATCAGCCCCAGCATTTT	many	TRBJ1-5	-	TRBV12-3/TRBV12-4	14
CASRTDDGQQNTGELFF	TGTGCCAGCAGGACAGACGACGGACAGCAGAACACCGGGGAGCTGTTTTTT	few	TRBJ2-2	-	TRBV7-9	17
CASSLDRRGKLFF	TGTGCCAGCAGCTTAGATCGCCGGGGAAAACTGTTTTTT	few	TRBJ1-4	-	TRBV11-2	13
CATQQTSSYNEQFF	TGTGCCACCCAACAGACTAGCTCTTACAATGAGCAGTTCTTC	few	TRBJ2-1	TRBD2	TRBV7-2	14